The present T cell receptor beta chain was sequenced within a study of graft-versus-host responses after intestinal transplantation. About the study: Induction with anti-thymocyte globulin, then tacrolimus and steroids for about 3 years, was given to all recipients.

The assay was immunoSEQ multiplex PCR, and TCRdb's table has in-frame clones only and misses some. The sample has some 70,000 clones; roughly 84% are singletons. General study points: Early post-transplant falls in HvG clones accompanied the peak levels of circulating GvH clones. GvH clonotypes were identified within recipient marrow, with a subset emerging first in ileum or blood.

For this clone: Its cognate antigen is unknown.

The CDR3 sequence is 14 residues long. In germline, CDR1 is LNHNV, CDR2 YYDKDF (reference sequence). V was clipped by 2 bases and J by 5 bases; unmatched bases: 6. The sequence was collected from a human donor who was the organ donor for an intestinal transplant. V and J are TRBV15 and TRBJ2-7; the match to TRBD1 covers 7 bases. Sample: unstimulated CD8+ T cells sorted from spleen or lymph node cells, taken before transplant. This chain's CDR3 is CATSRRTGPHEQYF. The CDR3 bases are TGTGCCACCAGCAGAAGGACAGGTCCCCACGAGCAGTACTTC.